Included here is one T cell receptor (beta chain) sequence, with context. Its antigen is not known. The libraries were made with immunoSEQ version 4 in survey mode. Each sample used up to roughly 1 ug genomic DNA diluted to approximately 9.2 ng/uL. The method was immunoSEQ multiplex PCR; TCRdb's version includes in-frame clones alone and lacks a portion of them. The sample comprises tens of thousands of clones, less than 90% of which are singletons, and under 0.55% rests with the top ten. Nonspecific anti-CD3/anti-CD28 bead stimulation represents the broad CD4+ T cell repertoire. Responding CD4+ T cells were sorted by upregulation of both CD40 ligand and CD69. CD4+ T cell counts exceeded 400 cells/uL; CMV serology was positive. An approximately 17-hour stimulation of CD8-depleted PBMCs used anti-CD28/CD49d costimulation, CD40-blocking antibody and enfuvirtide. These data originate in a study of persistence of HIV-infected CD4 T cells. Study-level results: Within sorted populations, more oligoclonal TCRs accompanied more oligoclonal proviruses.

The germline V gene encodes CDR1 SNHLY and CDR2 FYNNEI. The CDR3 totals 13 residues. V trimming: 6 bases; J trimming: 8 bases; junction bases outside the gene matches: 9. The J gene is TRBJ1-2, the V gene TRBV2, with 7 bases lining up with TRBD1. This TCR was recovered from an adult woman with HIV who was CMV-seropositive. The sample was CD4+ T cells sorted from PBMCs after 18-hour stimulation, taken from a patient who received antiretroviral therapy. The CDR3 coding sequence is TGTGCCAGCAGGGCCTCGACAGGGAAGGGCTACACCTTC. It encodes CASRASTGKGYTF.